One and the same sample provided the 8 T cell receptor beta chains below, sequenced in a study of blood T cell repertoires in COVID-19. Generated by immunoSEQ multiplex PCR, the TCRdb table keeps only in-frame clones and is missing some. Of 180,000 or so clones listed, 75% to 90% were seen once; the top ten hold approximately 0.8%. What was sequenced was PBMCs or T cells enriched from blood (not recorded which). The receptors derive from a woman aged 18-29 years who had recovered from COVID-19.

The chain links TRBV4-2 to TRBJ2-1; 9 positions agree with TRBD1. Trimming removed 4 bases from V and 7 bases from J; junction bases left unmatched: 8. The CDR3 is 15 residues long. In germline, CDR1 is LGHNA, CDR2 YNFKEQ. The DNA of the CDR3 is TGTGCCAGCAGCCCCAAGGACAGGGGTTGGAATGAGCAGTTCTTC. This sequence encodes CASSPKDRGWNEQFF.

CDR3 in DNA: TGCAGCGTTGAAGCGACAGCCACAGATACGCAGTATTTT. Protein: CSVEATATDTQYF. The chain combines TRBV29-1 with TRBJ2-3, with a possible D match to TRBD1 (5 bases). Germline V gene sequence: CDR1 SQVTM, CDR2 ANQGSEA. The CDR3 length is 13 residues. The ends were cut back, 1 base at V and 2 bases at J, with 7 bases in the middle.

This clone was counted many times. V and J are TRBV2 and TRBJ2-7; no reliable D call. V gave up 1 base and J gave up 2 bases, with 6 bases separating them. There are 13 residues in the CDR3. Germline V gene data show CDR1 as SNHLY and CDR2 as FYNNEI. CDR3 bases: TGTGCCAGCAGTGAAGGGGCTACCTACGAGCAGTACTTC. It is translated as CASSEGATYEQYF.

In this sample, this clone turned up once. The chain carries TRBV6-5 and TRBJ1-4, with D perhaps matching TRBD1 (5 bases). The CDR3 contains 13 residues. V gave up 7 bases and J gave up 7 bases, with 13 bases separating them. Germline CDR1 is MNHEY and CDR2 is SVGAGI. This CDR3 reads CASKGRDFEKLFF. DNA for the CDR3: TGTGCCAGCAAAGGCAGGGATTTTGAAAAACTGTTTTTT.

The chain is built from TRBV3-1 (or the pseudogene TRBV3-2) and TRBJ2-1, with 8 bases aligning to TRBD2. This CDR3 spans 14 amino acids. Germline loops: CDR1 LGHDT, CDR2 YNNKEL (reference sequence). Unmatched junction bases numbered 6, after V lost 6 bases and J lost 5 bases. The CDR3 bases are TGTGCCAGCAGAACACTAGCGGCCGACAATGAGCAGTTCTTC. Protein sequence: CASRTLAADNEQFF.

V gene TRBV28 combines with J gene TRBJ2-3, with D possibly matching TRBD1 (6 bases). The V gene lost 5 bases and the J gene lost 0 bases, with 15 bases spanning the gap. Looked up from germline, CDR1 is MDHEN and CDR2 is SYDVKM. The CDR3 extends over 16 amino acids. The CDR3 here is CASSRLTGSSTDTQYF. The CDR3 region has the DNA TGTGCCAGCAGTCGACTGACAGGCTCGAGCACAGATACGCAGTATTTT.

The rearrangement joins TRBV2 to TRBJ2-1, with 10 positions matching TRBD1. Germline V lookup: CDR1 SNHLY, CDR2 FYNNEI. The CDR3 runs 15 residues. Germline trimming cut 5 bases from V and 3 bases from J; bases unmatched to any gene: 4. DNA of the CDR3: TGTGCCAGCAGTACCGGGACAGGGGTCTACAATGAGCAGTTCTTC. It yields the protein CASSTGTGVYNEQFF.

CDR3: CASSSSDRGWYEQFF. CDR3 nucleotides: TGTGCCAGCAGCTCCTCGGACAGGGGGTGGTATGAGCAGTTCTTC. This sequence joins TRBV9 and TRBJ2-1; 10 bases match TRBD1. Germline CDR1 reads SGDLS; CDR2 reads YYNGEE. The CDR3 runs to 15 residues. Trimming at V came to 4 bases and at J to 8 bases, leaving 9 bases not matched to a gene. Based on the CDR3 plus reference TRBV9 and TRBJ2-1, the full variable domain is DSGVTQTPKHLITATGQRVTLRCSPRSGDLSVYWYQQSLDQGLQFLIQYYNGEERAKGNILERFSAQQFPDLHSELNLSSLELGDSALYFCASSSSDRGWYEQFFGPGTRLTVL.